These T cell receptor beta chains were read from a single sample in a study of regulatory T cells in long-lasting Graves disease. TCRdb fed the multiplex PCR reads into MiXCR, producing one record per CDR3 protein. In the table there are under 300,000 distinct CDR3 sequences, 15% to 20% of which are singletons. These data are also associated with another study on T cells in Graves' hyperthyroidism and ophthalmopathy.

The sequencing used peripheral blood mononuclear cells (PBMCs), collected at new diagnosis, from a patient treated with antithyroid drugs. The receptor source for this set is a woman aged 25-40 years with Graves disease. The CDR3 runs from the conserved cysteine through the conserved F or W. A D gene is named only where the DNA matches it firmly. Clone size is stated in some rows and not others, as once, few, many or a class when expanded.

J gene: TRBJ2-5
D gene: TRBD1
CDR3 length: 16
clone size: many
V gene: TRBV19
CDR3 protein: CASSRPTGGGQETQYF
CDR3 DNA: TGTGCCAGTAGTCGACCGACAGGGGGAGGCCAAGAGACCCAGTACTTC

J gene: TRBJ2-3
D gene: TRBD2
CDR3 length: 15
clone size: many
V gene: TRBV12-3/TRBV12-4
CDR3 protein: CASNSGSGGADTQYF
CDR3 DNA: TGTGCCAGCAACTCGGGTAGCGGGGGGGCGGATACGCAGTATTTT

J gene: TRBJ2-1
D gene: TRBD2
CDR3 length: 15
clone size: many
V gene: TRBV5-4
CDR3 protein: CASSDGGTINNEQFF
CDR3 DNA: TGTGCCAGCAGCGATGGTGGGACTATCAACAATGAGCAGTTCTTC

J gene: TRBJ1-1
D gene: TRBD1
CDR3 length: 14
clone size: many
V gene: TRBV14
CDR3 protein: CARTGARMSTEAFF
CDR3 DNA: TGTGCCAGGACAGGGGCGAGGATGAGCACTGAAGCTTTCTTT

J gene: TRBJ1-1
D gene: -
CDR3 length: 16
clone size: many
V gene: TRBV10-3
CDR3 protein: CAISEQGIEWNTEAFF
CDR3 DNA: TGTGCCATCAGTGAGCAGGGGATAGAATGGAACACTGAAGCTTTCTTT

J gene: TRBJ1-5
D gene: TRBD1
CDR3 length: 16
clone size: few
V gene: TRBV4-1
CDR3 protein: CASSQPDRGPNQPQHF
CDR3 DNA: TGCGCCAGCAGCCAACCCGACAGGGGCCCCAATCAGCCCCAGCATTTT

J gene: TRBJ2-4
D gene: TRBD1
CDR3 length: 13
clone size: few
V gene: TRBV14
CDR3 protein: CASSPTRDRAPDF
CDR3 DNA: TGTGCCAGCAGCCCCACGCGAGACAGGGCCCCCGACTTC

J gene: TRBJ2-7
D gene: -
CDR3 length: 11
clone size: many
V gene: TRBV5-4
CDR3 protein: CASSLEDEQYF
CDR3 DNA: TGTGCCAGCAGCTTGGAGGACGAGCAGTACTTC

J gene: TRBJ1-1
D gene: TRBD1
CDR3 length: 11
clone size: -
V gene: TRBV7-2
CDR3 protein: CASSLGQEAFF
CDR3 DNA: TGTGCCAGCAGCCTGGGACAGGAAGCTTTCTTT

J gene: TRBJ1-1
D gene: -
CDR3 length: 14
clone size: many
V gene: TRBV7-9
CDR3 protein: CASSLGQMNTEAFF
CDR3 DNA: TGTGCCAGCAGCCTTGGACAAATGAACACTGAAGCTTTCTTT

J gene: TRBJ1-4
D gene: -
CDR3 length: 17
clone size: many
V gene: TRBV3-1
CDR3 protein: CASSHKERRGKKEKLFF
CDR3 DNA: TGTGCCAGCAGCCATAAGGAGCGACGGGGGAAGAAGGAAAAACTGTTTTTT

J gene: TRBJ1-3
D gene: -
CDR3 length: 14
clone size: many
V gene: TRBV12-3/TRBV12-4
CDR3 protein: CASSSGDFRNTIYF
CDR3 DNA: TGTGCCAGCAGTTCCGGGGACTTCAGAAACACCATATATTTT

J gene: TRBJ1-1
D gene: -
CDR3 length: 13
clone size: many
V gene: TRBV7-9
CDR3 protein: CASSVSADTEAFF
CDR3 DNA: TGTGCCAGCAGCGTAAGTGCGGACACTGAAGCTTTCTTT

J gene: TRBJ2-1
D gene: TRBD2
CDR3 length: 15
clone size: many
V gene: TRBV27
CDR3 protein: CASGVGTSENNEQFF
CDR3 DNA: TGTGCCAGCGGGGTTGGGACTAGCGAGAACAATGAGCAGTTCTTC

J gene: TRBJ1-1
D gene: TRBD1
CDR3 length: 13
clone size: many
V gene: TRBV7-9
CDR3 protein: CASSPGTEIKAFF
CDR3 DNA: TGTGCCAGCAGCCCCGGGACAGAGATAAAAGCTTTCTTT

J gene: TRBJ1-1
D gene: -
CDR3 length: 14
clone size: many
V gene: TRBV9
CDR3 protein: CASSVVWGNTEAFF
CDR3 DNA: TGTGCCAGCAGCGTAGTTTGGGGGAACACTGAAGCTTTCTTT

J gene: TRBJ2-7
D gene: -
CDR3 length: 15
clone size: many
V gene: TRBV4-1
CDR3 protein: CASSQDGEEGYEQYF
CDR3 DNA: TGCGCCAGCAGCCAAGATGGGGAAGAAGGTTACGAGCAGTACTTC

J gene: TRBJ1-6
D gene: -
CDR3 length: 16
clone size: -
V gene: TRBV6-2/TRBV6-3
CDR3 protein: CASSDLGRSYNSPLHF
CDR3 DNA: TGTGCCAGCAGCGATTTAGGGCGTTCCTATAATTCACCCCTCCACTTT

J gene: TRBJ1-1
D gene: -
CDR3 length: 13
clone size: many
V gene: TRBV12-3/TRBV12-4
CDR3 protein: CASILTMNTEAFF
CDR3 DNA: TGTGCCAGCATCCTAACCATGAACACTGAAGCTTTCTTT

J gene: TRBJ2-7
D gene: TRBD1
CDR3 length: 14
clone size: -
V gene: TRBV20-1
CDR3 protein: CSAISGTGLYEQYF
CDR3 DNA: TGCAGTGCTATCTCCGGGACAGGCCTCTACGAGCAGTACTTC